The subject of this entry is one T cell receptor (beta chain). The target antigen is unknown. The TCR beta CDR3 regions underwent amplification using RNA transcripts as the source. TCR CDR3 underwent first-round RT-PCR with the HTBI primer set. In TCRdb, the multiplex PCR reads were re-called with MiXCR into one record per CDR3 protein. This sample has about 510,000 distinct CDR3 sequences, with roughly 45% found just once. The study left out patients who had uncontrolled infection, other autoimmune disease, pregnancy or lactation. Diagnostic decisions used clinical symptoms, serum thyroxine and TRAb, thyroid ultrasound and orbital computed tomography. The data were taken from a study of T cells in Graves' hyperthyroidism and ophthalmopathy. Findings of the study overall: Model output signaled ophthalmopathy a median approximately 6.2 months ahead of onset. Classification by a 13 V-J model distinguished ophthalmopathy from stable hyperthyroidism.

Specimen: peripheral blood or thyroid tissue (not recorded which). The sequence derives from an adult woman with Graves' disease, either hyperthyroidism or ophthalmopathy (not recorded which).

CDR3 sequence (DNA): TGCAGCGTTGAGACTAGCGGGTTAATAACCGGGGAGCTGTTTTTT. It encodes CSVETSGLITGELFF. V is TRBV29-1 and J is TRBJ2-2; 10 bases match TRBD2. V lost 3 bases, J lost 5 bases, and 6 bases stayed unmatched. Germline V gives CDR1 SQVTM, CDR2 ANQGSEA. The CDR3 covers 15 residues.